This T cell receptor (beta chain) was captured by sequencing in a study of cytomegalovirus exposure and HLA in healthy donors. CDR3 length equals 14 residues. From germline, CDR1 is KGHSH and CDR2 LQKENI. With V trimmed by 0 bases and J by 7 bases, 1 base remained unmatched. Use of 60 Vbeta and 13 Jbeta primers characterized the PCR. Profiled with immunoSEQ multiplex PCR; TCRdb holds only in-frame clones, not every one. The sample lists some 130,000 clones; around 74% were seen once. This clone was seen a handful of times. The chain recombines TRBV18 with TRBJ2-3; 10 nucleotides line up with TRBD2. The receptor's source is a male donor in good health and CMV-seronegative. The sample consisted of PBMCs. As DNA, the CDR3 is TGTGCCAGCTCACCACCTAGCGGGAGGAATACGCAGTATTTT. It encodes CASSPPSGRNTQYF.